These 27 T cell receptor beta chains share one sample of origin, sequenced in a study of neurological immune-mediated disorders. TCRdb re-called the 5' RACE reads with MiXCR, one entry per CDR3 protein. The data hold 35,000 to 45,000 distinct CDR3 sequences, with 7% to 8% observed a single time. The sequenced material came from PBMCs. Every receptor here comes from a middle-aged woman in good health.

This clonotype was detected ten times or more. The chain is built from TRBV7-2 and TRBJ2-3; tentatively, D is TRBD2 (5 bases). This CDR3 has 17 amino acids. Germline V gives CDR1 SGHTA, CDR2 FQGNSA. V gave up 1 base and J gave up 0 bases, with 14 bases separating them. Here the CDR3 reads CASSLGDGRTSTDTQYF. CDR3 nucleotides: TGTGCCAGCAGCTTAGGGGATGGGCGGACTAGCACAGATACGCAGTATTTT. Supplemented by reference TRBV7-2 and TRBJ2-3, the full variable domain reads GAGVSQSPSNKVTEKGKDVELRCDPISGHTALYWYRQSLGQGLEFLIYFQGNSAPDKSGLPSDRFSAERTGGSVSTLTIQRTQQEDSAVYLCASSLGDGRTSTDTQYFGPGTRLTVL.

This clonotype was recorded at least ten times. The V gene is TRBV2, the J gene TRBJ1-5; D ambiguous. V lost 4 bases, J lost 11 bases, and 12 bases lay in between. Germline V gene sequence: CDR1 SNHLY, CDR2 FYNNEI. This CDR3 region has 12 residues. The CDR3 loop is CASSGPLGSQHF. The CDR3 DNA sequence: TGTGCCAGCAGTGGCCCGCTCGGGTCCCAGCATTTT.

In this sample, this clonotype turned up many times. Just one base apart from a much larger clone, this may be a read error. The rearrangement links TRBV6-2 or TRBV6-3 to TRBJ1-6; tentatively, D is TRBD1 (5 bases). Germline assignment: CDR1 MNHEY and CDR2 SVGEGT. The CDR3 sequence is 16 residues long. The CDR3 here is CTSSDQLGTFYSPLHF. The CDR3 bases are TGTACCAGCAGTGACCAACTCGGGACCTTTTATTCACCCCTCCACTTT.

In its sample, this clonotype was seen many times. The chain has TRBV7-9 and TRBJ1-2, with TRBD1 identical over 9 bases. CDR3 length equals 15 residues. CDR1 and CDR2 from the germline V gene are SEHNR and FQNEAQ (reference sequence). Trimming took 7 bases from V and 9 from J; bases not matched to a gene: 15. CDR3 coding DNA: TGTGCCAGCACCCCGCCGGGACAGGGTAACAACAGCTACACCTTC. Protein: CASTPPGQGNNSYTF.

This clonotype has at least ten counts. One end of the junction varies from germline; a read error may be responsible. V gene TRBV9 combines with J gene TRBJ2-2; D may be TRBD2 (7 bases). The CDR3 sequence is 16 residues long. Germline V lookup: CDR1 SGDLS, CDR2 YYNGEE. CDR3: CANSVVGGRKVGELFF. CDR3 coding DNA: TGTGCCAACAGCGTAGTCGGGGGGCGCAAAGTCGGGGAGCTGTTTTTT. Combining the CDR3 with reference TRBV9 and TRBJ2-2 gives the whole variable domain DSGVTQTPKHLITATGQRVTLRCSPRSGDLSVYWYQQSLDQGLQFLIQYYNGEERAKGNILERFSAQQFPDLHSELNLSSLELGDSALYFCANSVVGGRKVGELFFGEGSRLTVL.

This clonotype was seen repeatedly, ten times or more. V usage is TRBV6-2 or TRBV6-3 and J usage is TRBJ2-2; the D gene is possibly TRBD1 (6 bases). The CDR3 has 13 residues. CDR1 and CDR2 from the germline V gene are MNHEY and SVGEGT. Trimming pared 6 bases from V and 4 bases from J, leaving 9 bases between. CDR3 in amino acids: CASSRGSTGELFF. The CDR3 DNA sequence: TGTGCCAGCAGCAGGGGAAGCACCGGGGAGCTGTTTTTT.

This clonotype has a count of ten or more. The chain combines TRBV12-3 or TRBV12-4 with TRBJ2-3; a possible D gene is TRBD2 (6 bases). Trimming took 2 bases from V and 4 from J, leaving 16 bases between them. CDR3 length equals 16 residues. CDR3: CASSLISRGGADTQYF. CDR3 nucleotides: TGTGCCAGCAGTTTAATAAGTCGGGGAGGCGCAGATACGCAGTATTTT.

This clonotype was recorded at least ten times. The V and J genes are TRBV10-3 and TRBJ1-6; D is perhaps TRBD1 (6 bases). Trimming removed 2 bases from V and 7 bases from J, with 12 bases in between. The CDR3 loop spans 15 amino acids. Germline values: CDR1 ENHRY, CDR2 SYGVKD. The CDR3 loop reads CAISEGGGENSPLHF. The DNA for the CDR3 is TGTGCCATCAGTGAGGGTGGGGGCGAAAATTCACCCCTCCACTTT.

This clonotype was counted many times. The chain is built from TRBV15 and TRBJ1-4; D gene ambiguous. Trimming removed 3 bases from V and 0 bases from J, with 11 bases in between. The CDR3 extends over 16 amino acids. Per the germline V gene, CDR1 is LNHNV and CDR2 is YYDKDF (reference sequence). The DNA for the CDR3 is TGTGCCACCAGCAGCGGAGACACTGCAACTAATGAAAAACTGTTTTTT. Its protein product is CATSSGDTATNEKLFF.

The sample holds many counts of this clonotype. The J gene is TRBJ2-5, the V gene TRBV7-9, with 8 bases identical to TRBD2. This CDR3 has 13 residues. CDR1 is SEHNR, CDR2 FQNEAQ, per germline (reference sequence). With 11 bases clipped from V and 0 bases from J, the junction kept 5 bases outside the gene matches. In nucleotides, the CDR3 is TGTGCCGGAGGCGGGAGGAACCAAGAGACCCAGTACTTC. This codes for CAGGGRNQETQYF.

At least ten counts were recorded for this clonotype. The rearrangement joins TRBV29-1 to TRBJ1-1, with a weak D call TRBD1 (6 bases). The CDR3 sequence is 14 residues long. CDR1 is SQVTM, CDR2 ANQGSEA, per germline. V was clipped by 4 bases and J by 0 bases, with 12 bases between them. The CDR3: CSVATGQLNTEAFF. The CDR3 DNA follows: TGCAGCGTTGCAACAGGGCAGCTGAACACTGAAGCTTTCTTT.

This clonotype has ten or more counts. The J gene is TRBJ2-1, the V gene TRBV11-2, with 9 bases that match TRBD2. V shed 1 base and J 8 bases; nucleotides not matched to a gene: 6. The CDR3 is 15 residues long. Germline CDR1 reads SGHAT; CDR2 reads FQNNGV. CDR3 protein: CASSLGNSGGDEQFF. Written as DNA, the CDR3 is TGTGCCAGCAGCTTAGGTAATAGCGGGGGTGATGAGCAGTTCTTC. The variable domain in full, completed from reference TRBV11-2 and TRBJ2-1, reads EAGVAQSPRYKIIEKRQSVAFWCNPISGHATLYWYQQILGQGPKLLIQFQNNGVVDDSQLPKDRFSAERLKGVDSTLKIQPAKLEDSAVYLCASSLGNSGGDEQFFGPGTRLTVL.

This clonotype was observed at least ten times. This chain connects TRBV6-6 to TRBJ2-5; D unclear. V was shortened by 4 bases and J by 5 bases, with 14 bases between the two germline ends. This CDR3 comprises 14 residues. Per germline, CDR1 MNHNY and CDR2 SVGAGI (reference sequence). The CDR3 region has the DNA TGTGCCAGCAGTTCACTTTTTATAGAGGAGACCCAGTACTTC. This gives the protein CASSSLFIEETQYF.

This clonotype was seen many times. The CDR3 bases are TGTGCCAGCAGTTTTGGCGGGAGGGCCCCCGATGAGCAGTTCTTC. Translated: CASSFGGRAPDEQFF. V and J are TRBV12-3 or TRBV12-4 and TRBJ2-1, with 9 nucleotides matching TRBD2. V lost 3 bases, J lost 8 bases, and 8 bases stayed unmatched. This CDR3 has 15 residues.

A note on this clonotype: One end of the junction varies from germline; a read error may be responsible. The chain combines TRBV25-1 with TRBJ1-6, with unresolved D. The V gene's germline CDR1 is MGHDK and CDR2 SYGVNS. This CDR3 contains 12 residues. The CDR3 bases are TGTGCCAGCAGTGAAGGGAGTTCACCCCTCTACTTC. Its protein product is CASSEGSSPLYF. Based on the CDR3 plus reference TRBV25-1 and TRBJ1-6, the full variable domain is EADIYQTPRYLVIGTGKKITLECSQTMGHDKMYWYQQDPGMELHLIHYSYGVNSTEKGDLSSESTVSRIRTEHFPLTLESARPSHTSQYLCASSEGSSPLYFGNGTRLTVT.

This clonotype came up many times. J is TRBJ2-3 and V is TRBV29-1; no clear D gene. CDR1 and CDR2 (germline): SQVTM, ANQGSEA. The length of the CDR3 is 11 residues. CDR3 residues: CSLLLGDTQYF. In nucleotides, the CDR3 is TGCAGTCTCCTCCTTGGAGATACGCAGTATTTT.

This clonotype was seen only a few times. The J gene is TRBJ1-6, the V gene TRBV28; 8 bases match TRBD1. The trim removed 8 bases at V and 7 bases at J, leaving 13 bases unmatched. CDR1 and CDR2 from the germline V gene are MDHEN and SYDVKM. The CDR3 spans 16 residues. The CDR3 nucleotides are TGTGCCAGCGGACAGGGACTCGCGCGGACGAATTCACCCCTCCACTTT. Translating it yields CASGQGLARTNSPLHF.

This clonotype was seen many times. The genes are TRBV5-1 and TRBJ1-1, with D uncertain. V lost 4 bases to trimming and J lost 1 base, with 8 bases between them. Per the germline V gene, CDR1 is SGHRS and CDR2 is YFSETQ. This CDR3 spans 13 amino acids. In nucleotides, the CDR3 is TGCGCCAGCAGCCCCTCGCCGAACACTGAAGCTTTCTTT. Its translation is CASSPSPNTEAFF.

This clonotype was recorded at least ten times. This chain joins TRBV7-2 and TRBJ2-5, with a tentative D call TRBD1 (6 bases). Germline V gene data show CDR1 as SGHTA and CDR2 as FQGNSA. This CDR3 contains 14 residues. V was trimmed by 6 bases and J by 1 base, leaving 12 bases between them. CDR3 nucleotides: TGTGCCAGCAGAGTTACAGGGAGCCAAGAGACCCAGTACTTC. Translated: CASRVTGSQETQYF.

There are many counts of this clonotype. The chain's CDR3 is CASSSDASNTEAFF. In DNA, the CDR3 is TGCGCCAGCAGTTCGGACGCCTCGAACACTGAAGCTTTCTTT. The genes are TRBV5-1 and TRBJ1-1; D not certain. The CDR3 has 14 amino acids. The V and J ends lost 5 bases and 1 base respectively, with 12 bases between them. Germline values: CDR1 SGHRS, CDR2 YFSETQ.

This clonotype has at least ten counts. The CDR3 sequence: CSVPLAGPQETQYF. CDR3 DNA: TGCAGCGTCCCACTAGCGGGACCCCAAGAGACCCAGTACTTC. V is TRBV29-1 and J is TRBJ2-5, with 10 bases aligning to TRBD2. Germline-derived CDR1 and CDR2 are SQVTM and ANQGSEA. Unmatched junction bases numbered 5, after V lost 6 bases and J lost 1 base. This CDR3 comprises 14 residues.

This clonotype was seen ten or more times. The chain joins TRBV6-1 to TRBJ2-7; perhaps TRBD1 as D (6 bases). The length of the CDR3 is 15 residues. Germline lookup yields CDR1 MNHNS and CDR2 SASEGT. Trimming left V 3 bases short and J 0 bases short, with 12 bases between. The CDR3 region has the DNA TGTGCCAGCAGTGACTTGTGGGGGCCCTCCTACGAGCAGTACGTC. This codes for CASSDLWGPSYEQYV.

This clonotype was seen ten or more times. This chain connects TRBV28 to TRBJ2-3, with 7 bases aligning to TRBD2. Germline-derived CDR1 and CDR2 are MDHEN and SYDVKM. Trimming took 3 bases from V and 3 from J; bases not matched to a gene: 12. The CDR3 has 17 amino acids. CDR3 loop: CASSLPSAGEGTDTQYF. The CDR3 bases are TGTGCCAGCAGTTTGCCCTCGGCGGGAGAAGGAACAGATACGCAGTATTTT. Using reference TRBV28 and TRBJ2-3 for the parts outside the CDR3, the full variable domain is DVKVTQSSRYLVKRTGEKVFLECVQDMDHENMFWYRQDPGLGLRLIYFSYDVKMKEKGDIPEGYSVSREKKERFSLILESASTNQTSMYLCASSLPSAGEGTDTQYFGPGTRLTVL.

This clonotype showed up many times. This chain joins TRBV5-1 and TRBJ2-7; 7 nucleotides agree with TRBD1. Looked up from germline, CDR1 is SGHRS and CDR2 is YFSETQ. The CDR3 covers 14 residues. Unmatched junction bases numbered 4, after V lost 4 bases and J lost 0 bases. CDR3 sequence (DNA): TGCGCCAGCAGCGCGACAGGGAGCTCCTACGAGCAGTACGTC. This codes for CASSATGSSYEQYV.

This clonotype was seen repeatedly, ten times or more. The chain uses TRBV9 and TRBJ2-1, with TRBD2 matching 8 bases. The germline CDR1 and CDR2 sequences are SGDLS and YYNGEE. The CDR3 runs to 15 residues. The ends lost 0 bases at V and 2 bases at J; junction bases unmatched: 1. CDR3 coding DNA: TGTGCCAGCAGCGTAGCAGCGGGAGCCTACAATGAGCAGTTCTTC. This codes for CASSVAAGAYNEQFF.

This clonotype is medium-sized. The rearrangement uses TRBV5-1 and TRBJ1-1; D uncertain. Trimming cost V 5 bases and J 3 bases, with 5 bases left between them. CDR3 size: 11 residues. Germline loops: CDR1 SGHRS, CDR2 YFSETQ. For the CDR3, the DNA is TGCGCCAGCAGGACTGACACTGAAGCTTTCTTT. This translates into CASRTDTEAFF.

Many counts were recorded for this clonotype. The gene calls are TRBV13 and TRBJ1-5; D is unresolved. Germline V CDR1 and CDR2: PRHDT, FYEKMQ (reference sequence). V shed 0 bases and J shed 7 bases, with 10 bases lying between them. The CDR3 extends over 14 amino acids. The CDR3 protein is CASSLGGVAQPQHF. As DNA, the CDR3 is TGTGCCAGCAGCTTAGGTGGGGTGGCGCAGCCCCAGCATTTT.